The rows below give T cell receptor beta chains drawn from one sample of a study of blood T cell repertoires in COVID-19. Only in-frame clones appear in the TCRdb table, and some are missing; sequencing was by immunoSEQ multiplex PCR. This table has about 140,000 clones, 65% to 80% appearing once. Sample: peripheral blood. The source of these receptors is an elderly man with acute or convalescent COVID-19. Both conserved end residues are part of each CDR3. The D gene is left open where the match is weak. Clone size appears in some rows only: once, few, many, or a class for an expanded clone.

TRBJ2-3 | NA | TRBV5-1 | NA | CASSTSRDTQYF | TGCGCCAGCAGCACGAGCCGAGATACGCAGTATTTT
TRBJ1-3 | many | TRBV27 | NA | CASSTGSGNTIYF | TGTGCCAGCAGCACAGGGAGTGGAAACACCATATATTTT
TRBJ2-1 | NA | TRBV4-2 | NA | CASSQKSADEQFF | TGTGCCAGCAGCCAGAAGAGCGCCGATGAGCAGTTCTTC
TRBJ2-5 | NA | TRBV5-4 | TRBD1 | CASSSGTARETQYF | TGTGCCAGCAGCTCGGGGACAGCGCGGGAGACCCAGTACTTC
TRBJ1-5 | NA | TRBV19 | NA | CASSITLQDNQPQHF | TGTGCCAGTAGTATAACCCTCCAGGACAATCAGCCCCAGCATTTT
TRBJ2-1 | NA | TRBV5-4 | NA | CASSRPEGGGYNEQFF | TGTGCCAGCAGTCGACCTGAGGGAGGGGGCTACAATGAGCAGTTCTTC
TRBJ1-2 | NA | TRBV4-2 | TRBD1 | CASSLTGGYYGYTF | TGTGCCAGCAGCCTTACAGGGGGCTATTACGGCTACACCTTC
TRBJ1-6 | NA | TRBV28 | TRBD1 | CASHTTGGFGDNSPLHF | TGTGCCAGCCATACCACAGGGGGTTTTGGGGATAATTCACCCCTCCACTTT
TRBJ1-1 | NA | TRBV6-5 | NA | CASNGQFNTEAFF | TGTGCCAGCAACGGACAGTTCAACACTGAAGCTTTCTTT
TRBJ2-7 | once | TRBV19 | NA | CASRGSYEQYF | TGTGCCAGTAGGGGCAGCTACGAGCAGTACTTC
TRBJ1-2 | NA | TRBV12-3/TRBV12-4 | NA | CASSLGRNYGYTF | TGTGCCAGCAGTTTGGGCAGAAACTATGGCTACACCTTC
TRBJ2-5 | NA | TRBV14 | NA | CASSRVLVRETQYF | TGTGCCAGCAGCCGCGTACTAGTGAGAGAGACCCAGTACTTC
TRBJ2-7 | NA | TRBV19 | TRBD1 | CASSRTGTSSYEQYF | TGTGCCAGTAGTAGGACAGGGACCTCCTCCTACGAGCAGTACTTC
TRBJ2-3 | NA | TRBV30 | NA | CACSTEDTQYF | TGTGCCTGTTCTACGGAGGATACGCAGTATTTT
TRBJ2-7 | few | TRBV14 | TRBD1 | CASSLGQAREQYF | TGTGCCAGCAGTCTTGGACAGGCTCGCGAGCAGTACTTC
TRBJ2-5 | NA | TRBV30 | TRBD1 | CAWGSPPTGEETRYF | TGTGCCTGGGGGTCCCCTCCAACAGGGGAAGAGACCCGGTACTTC
TRBJ2-3 | NA | TRBV4-3 | NA | CASSQLGGGSDTQYF | TGCGCCAGCAGCCAACTAGGTGGGGGGTCAGATACGCAGTATTTT
TRBJ1-2 | NA | TRBV30 | NA | CAWNGQLRGGYTF | TGTGCCTGGAATGGACAGCTAAGGGGTGGCTACACCTTC
TRBJ2-4 | once | TRBV7-2 | TRBD2 | CASSVGGAENIQYF | TGTGCCAGCAGCGTCGGGGGGGCCGAAAACATTCAGTACTTC